This TCR beta chain was sequenced in a study of T-cell memory formation after mild COVID-19. Points from the study as a whole: Shrinking CD4+ clones were chiefly CM and EM; CD8+ ones were chiefly EMRA.

This clonotype was seen a few times. What it binds is not known. V was pared by 3 bases and J by 4 bases, with 2 bases between. The CDR3 is 11 amino acids. Germline V gene sequence: CDR1 SNHLY, CDR2 FYNNEI. TCRdb called the 5' RACE reads again in MiXCR, with one record for every CDR3 protein. The data contain about 44,000 distinct CDR3 sequences, approximately 6.8% of them singletons. V gene TRBV2 combines with J gene TRBJ2-3; D gene unclear. This TCR came from a man aged 18 to 29 who had mild COVID-19 (a few samples of this study predate the infection). Cell type and time point are not known. The sample taken for sequencing was PBMCs or a T cell subset sorted from them (not recorded which). The CDR3 loop is CASSEADTQYF. The CDR3 nucleotides read TGTGCCAGCAGTGAGGCAGATACGCAGTATTTT.